This entry lists 13 T cell receptor beta chains sequenced from one sample in a study of blood T cell repertoires in COVID-19. Profiling relied on immunoSEQ multiplex PCR, and the TCRdb table lists in-frame clones only, not all of them. The profile shows some 190,000 clones, over 75% of them singletons. The sequenced sample was peripheral blood. Receptor source: a woman aged 40 to 50 who had recovered from COVID-19.

There are a few counts of this clone. J is TRBJ2-2 and V is TRBV27; a possible D gene is TRBD1 (6 bases). V was cut by 3 bases and J by 0 bases, with 23 bases left in between. The CDR3 extends over 20 amino acids. The germline CDR1 and CDR2 sequences are MNHEY and SMNVEV (reference sequence). The CDR3, as DNA: TGTGCCAGCAGTTTCGAGGGGTTCGACAGGTACCACGCGAACACCGGGGAGCTGTTTTTT. Its translation: CASSFEGFDRYHANTGELFF.

The chain combines TRBV18 with TRBJ2-5, with a weak D call TRBD1 (5 bases). CDR3 length: 13 amino acids. In germline, CDR1 is KGHSH, CDR2 LQKENI. V lost 5 bases and J 2 bases, leaving 9 bases between the germline ends. CDR3 DNA: TGTGCCAGCTCATCAGGGTCTCAAGAGACCCAGTACTTC. Protein sequence: CASSSGSQETQYF.

This clone was recorded a few times. The chain is built from TRBV27 and TRBJ2-2, with unresolved D. The CDR3 has 13 residues. Trimming took 3 bases from V and 4 from J, leaving 6 bases between them. In germline, CDR1 is MNHEY, CDR2 SMNVEV (reference sequence). The CDR3 DNA reads as TGTGCCAGCAGTTTTCCCGGCACCGGGGAGCTGTTTTTT. As protein: CASSFPGTGELFF.

The V and J genes are TRBV5-6 and TRBJ1-2; possibly TRBD1 for D (6 bases). The ends were cut back, 3 bases at V and 8 bases at J, with 8 bases in the middle. Germline V gives CDR1 SGHDT, CDR2 YYEEEE. The length of the CDR3 is 11 residues. CDR3 coding DNA: TGTGCCAGCAGCTCAGGGGTGGGCTACACCTTC. It encodes CASSSGVGYTF.

The rearrangement links TRBV2 to TRBJ2-7, with D possibly TRBD2 on 6 matching bases. Per the germline V gene, CDR1 is SNHLY and CDR2 is FYNNEI. This CDR3 region has 14 residues. V lost 7 bases to trimming and J lost 6 bases, with 19 bases between them. This chain's CDR3 is CASKVGSSQTEQYF. The CDR3 nucleotides read TGTGCCAGCAAAGTCGGGAGTAGCCAAACCGAGCAGTACTTC.

The rearrangement joins TRBV9 to TRBJ2-3, with 10 bases aligning to TRBD2. Germline CDR1 and CDR2: SGDLS and YYNGEE. V lost 4 bases, J lost 3 bases, and 14 bases stayed unmatched. The CDR3 covers 18 residues. CDR3 residues: CASSTQMSSGRATDTQYF. Written as DNA, the CDR3 is TGTGCCAGCAGCACCCAAATGTCTAGCGGGAGAGCGACAGATACGCAGTATTTT. Full variable domain (outside the CDR3, taken from reference TRBV9 and TRBJ2-3): DSGVTQTPKHLITATGQRVTLRCSPRSGDLSVYWYQQSLDQGLQFLIQYYNGEERAKGNILERFSAQQFPDLHSELNLSSLELGDSALYFCASSTQMSSGRATDTQYFGPGTRLTVL.

This rearrangement joins TRBV6-1 to TRBJ1-5; D call uncertain. Trimming removed 3 bases from V and 0 bases from J, with 12 bases in between. The CDR3 has 16 amino acids. CDR1 MNHNS and CDR2 SASEGT come from the germline V gene. The CDR3 spells CASSDLVRNSNQPQHF. CDR3 nucleotide sequence: TGTGCCAGCAGTGATCTAGTGCGGAATAGCAATCAGCCCCAGCATTTT.

The gene calls are TRBV6-2 or TRBV6-3 and TRBJ2-4, with D possibly TRBD1 on 5 matching bases. V lost 2 bases and J lost 0, with 8 bases in between. The CDR3 is made up of 15 amino acids. Germline CDR1 and CDR2: MNHEY and SVGEGT. The CDR3 DNA reads as TGTGCCAGCAGTTACCGACAGATAGCCAAAAACATTCAGTACTTC. Its protein is CASSYRQIAKNIQYF.

The chain joins TRBV7-8 to TRBJ2-7, with TRBD2 identical over 9 bases. Trimming cost V 5 bases and J 7 bases; bases outside gene matches: 12. This CDR3 is built from 15 residues. Germline CDR1 and CDR2: SGHVS and FQNEAQ. The CDR3 here is CASSPASGARGEQYF. DNA of the CDR3: TGTGCCAGCAGCCCCGCTAGCGGGGCCCGTGGGGAGCAGTACTTC.

The chain recombines TRBV13 with TRBJ1-4; 7 nucleotides line up with TRBD1. Germline V lookup: CDR1 PRHDT, CDR2 FYEKMQ (reference sequence). The trim removed 5 bases at V and 3 bases at J, leaving 6 bases unmatched. This CDR3 region has 15 residues. The CDR3: CASSLAGGSNEKLFF. The CDR3 DNA sequence: TGTGCCAGCAGCCTAGCAGGGGGATCTAATGAAAAACTGTTTTTT.

The genes are TRBV19 and TRBJ2-3, with unresolved D. CDR3 length: 13 residues. Trimming cost V 3 bases and J 4 bases, with 8 bases left between them. From germline, CDR1 is LNHDA and CDR2 SQIVND (reference sequence). CDR3 in DNA: TGTGCCAGTAGTATTGCAATAGCAGATACGCAGTATTTT. It is translated as CASSIAIADTQYF.

The chain employs TRBV7-9 and TRBJ1-1; D might be TRBD1 (6 bases). CDR1 SEHNR and CDR2 FQNEAQ come from the germline V gene (reference sequence). There are 12 residues in the CDR3. V gave up 6 bases and J gave up 3 bases, with 8 bases separating them. The CDR3 region has the DNA TGTGCCAGCAGGAGGACAGACACTGAAGCTTTCTTT. Protein: CASRRTDTEAFF.

J is TRBJ2-1 and V is TRBV12-5; the match to TRBD2 covers 11 bases. V shed 0 bases, J shed 7 bases, and the junction held 5 bases outside the gene matches. The CDR3 extends over 16 amino acids. Germline assignment: CDR1 LGHNT and CDR2 FRNRAP. The CDR3 DNA sequence: TGTGCTAGTGGTTTGGTAGCTAGCGGGAGGATGAATGAGCAGTTCTTC. It codes for CASGLVASGRMNEQFF.